The 6 T cell receptor beta chains presented below share a single source sample, sequenced in a study of CD4 T cells in lung cancer. Sequencing was performed with immunoSEQ multiplex PCR; in TCRdb, only in-frame clones are kept and a portion is missing. The sample comprises around 4,800 clones, roughly 74% of which are singletons, and roughly 15% rests with the top ten. The sequencing sample was made of lung tumor tissue. The receptors derive from a man aged 60 to 75 with non-small cell lung cancer.

This chain connects TRBV9 to TRBJ2-3; 7 positions agree with TRBD2. The germline V gene encodes CDR1 SGDLS and CDR2 YYNGEE. The V segment lost 0 bases and the J segment 2 bases; nucleotides outside the gene matches: 6. The CDR3 loop spans 16 amino acids. CDR3 residues: CASSVGDYTTTDTQYF. DNA of the CDR3: TGTGCCAGCAGCGTAGGGGACTACACAACCACAGATACGCAGTATTTT.

This clone was recorded a few times. V usage is TRBV19 and J usage is TRBJ1-1, with 7 bases lining up with TRBD1. The V gene's germline CDR1 is LNHDA and CDR2 SQIVND (reference sequence). The CDR3 runs 12 residues. Germline trimming cut 6 bases from V and 6 bases from J; bases unmatched to any gene: 4. The CDR3 DNA follows: TGTGCCAGTAGGGCGACAGGGCCTGAAGCTTTCTTT. This encodes CASRATGPEAFF. Full variable domain (outside the CDR3, taken from reference TRBV19 and TRBJ1-1): DGGITQSPKYLFRKEGQNVTLSCEQNLNHDAMYWYRQDPGQGLRLIYYSQIVNDFQKGDIAEGYSVSREKKESFPLTVTSAQKNPTAFYLCASRATGPEAFFGQGTRLTVV.

Comment on this clone: At one end the junction does not follow the germline gene, possibly because of a read error. The gene calls are TRBV5-5 and TRBJ1-2; 8 bases map to TRBD1. Per the germline V gene, CDR1 is SGHKS and CDR2 is YYEKEE (reference sequence). The CDR3 has 16 amino acids. The CDR3 DNA reads TGCGCCAGCAGCCGGAAAGGCGGACAGGGCAACTATGGCTACACCTTC. Amino acid sequence: CASSRKGGQGNYGYTF.

V is TRBV7-9 and J is TRBJ2-1, with TRBD2 matching 11 bases. Germline trimming cut 4 bases from V and 6 bases from J; bases unmatched to any gene: 11. Germline CDR1 and CDR2: SEHNR and FQNEAQ (reference sequence). This CDR3 spans 17 amino acids. This chain's CDR3 is CASSSSPGLAVINEQFF. The CDR3 region has the DNA TGTGCCAGCAGCTCCTCACCGGGACTAGCGGTAATCAATGAGCAGTTCTTC.

V usage is TRBV5-6 and J usage is TRBJ2-1; 7 bases line up with TRBD1. The germline CDR1 and CDR2 sequences are SGHDT and YYEEEE. The CDR3 covers 14 residues. Trimming removed 0 bases from V and 7 bases from J; junction bases left unmatched: 4. The CDR3, as DNA: TGTGCCAGCAGCTTGGGAACAGGGGAGAATGAGCAGTTCTTC. As protein: CASSLGTGENEQFF.

The V call is TRBV30, the J call TRBJ2-1; 8 nucleotides match TRBD2. CDR1 is GTSNPN, CDR2 SVGIG, per germline (reference sequence). The CDR3 sequence is 18 residues long. V trimming: 7 bases; J trimming: 1 base; junction bases outside the gene matches: 18. The CDR3 DNA follows: TGTGCCTACCAACAATTCCCAGCGGGAGTAGTATCCTACAATGAGCAGTTCTTC. Translated, it gives CAYQQFPAGVVSYNEQFF.